These 17 T cell receptor beta chains came from one sample sequenced in a study of cytomegalovirus exposure and HLA in healthy donors. PCR involved 60 Vbeta and 13 Jbeta primers. Clones were read by immunoSEQ multiplex PCR, and TCRdb kept only the in-frame ones, dropping some. This sample has about 160,000 clones, with just under 80% found just once. The specimen sequenced was PBMCs. The receptors here all came from a woman aged 50 to 60 in good health and CMV-seronegative.

The gene calls are TRBV28 and TRBJ2-3; the D gene is possibly TRBD2 (7 bases). Germline V gene data show CDR1 as MDHEN and CDR2 as SYDVKM. CDR3 size: 16 residues. The V end was cut by 6 bases, the J end by 2 bases, with 18 bases between. CDR3 residues: CASSSRGAVITDTQYF. In nucleotides, the CDR3 is TGTGCCAGCAGCTCCCGGGGGGCAGTCATCACAGATACGCAGTATTTT.

Only a few counts were recorded for this clone. The chain recombines TRBV7-8 with TRBJ2-1; 7 positions match TRBD2. Trimming removed 2 bases from V and 2 bases from J; junction bases left unmatched: 6. There are 16 residues in the CDR3. CDR1 SGHVS and CDR2 FQNEAQ come from the germline V gene. The CDR3 DNA reads as TGTGCCAGCAGCTTATGGGAGGGGTCGACCTACAATGAGCAGTTCTTC. Protein sequence: CASSLWEGSTYNEQFF.

This chain uses TRBV27 with TRBJ2-5; TRBD2 matches at 7 bases. The J call is uncertain, as TRBJ2-7 better fits the DNA end. The germline V gene encodes CDR1 MNHEY and CDR2 SMNVEV (reference sequence). CDR3 length: 15 amino acids. The CDR3 loop reads CASSPGGGTGYEQYF. The DNA for the CDR3 is TGTGCCAGCAGTCCAGGCGGGGGAACAGGCTACGAGCAGTACTTC.

This sequence joins TRBV27 and TRBJ2-2; 15 bases line up with TRBD2. The V and J ends lost 5 bases and 6 bases, in that order; junction bases with no gene match: 10. Germline V lookup: CDR1 MNHEY, CDR2 SMNVEV (reference sequence). CDR3 size: 18 residues. Written as DNA, the CDR3 is TGTGCCAGCAGTCTTGGGACTAGCGGGAGGAAGTATCCCGGGGAGCTGTTTTTT. It codes for CASSLGTSGRKYPGELFF.

This chain uses TRBV7-9 with TRBJ2-5; 10 bases are a match to TRBD2. Germline assignment: CDR1 SEHNR and CDR2 FQNEAQ (reference sequence). With V trimmed by 1 base and J by 5 bases, 4 bases remained unmatched. The CDR3 is made up of 15 amino acids. The CDR3 sequence: CASSLEGLALETQYF. The CDR3, as DNA: TGTGCCAGCAGCTTAGAGGGACTAGCGTTGGAGACCCAGTACTTC.

The chain recombines TRBV7-2 with TRBJ2-3; TRBD2 aligns across 8 bases. The germline gives CDR1 SGHTA, CDR2 FQGNSA. Losses at the gene ends were 1 base for V and 2 bases for J; bases not matched to a gene: 8. The CDR3 has 17 amino acids. The CDR3 DNA reads TGTGCCAGCAGCTTAGGTTACCCGACTAGCGTCACAGATACGCAGTATTTT. This encodes CASSLGYPTSVTDTQYF.

The chain links TRBV9 to TRBJ1-1; no clear D gene. The ends were cut back, 0 bases at V and 3 bases at J, with 6 bases in the middle. Germline V CDR1 and CDR2: SGDLS, YYNGEE. The CDR3 is made up of 13 amino acids. This CDR3 reads CASSVDWYTEAFF. In nucleotides, the CDR3 is TGTGCCAGCAGCGTAGACTGGTACACTGAAGCTTTCTTT.

This chain connects TRBV5-1 to TRBJ1-1, with TRBD1 matching over 8 bases. The germline V gene has CDR1 SGHRS and CDR2 YFSETQ. CDR3 length: 14 residues. V dropped 3 bases and J dropped 1; count of bases not matched to a gene: 2. The CDR3 spells CASSSQGGNTEAFF. CDR3 nucleotide sequence: TGCGCCAGCAGCTCACAGGGGGGGAACACTGAAGCTTTCTTT.

The chain links TRBV19 to TRBJ2-7; D not resolved. The germline V gene has CDR1 LNHDA and CDR2 SQIVND (reference sequence). The ends were cut back, 6 bases at V and 0 bases at J, with 15 bases in the middle. The CDR3 sequence is 15 residues long. The CDR3 nucleotides are TGTGCCAGTAGGAATCAGGCTTCGATCTCCTACGAGCAGTACTTC. The encoded protein is CASRNQASISYEQYF.

This sequence joins TRBV28 and TRBJ2-3; D is perhaps TRBD2 (6 bases). With 2 bases removed from V and 0 bases from J, the gap between germline ends came to 9 bases. Germline V gene data show CDR1 as MDHEN and CDR2 as SYDVKM. This CDR3 contains 15 residues. The CDR3 reads CASSLGGLSTDTQYF. The CDR3 DNA reads as TGTGCCAGCAGTTTAGGGGGACTTAGCACAGATACGCAGTATTTT. The full variable domain, rest sourced from reference TRBV28 and TRBJ2-3, is DVKVTQSSRYLVKRTGEKVFLECVQDMDHENMFWYRQDPGLGLRLIYFSYDVKMKEKGDIPEGYSVSREKKERFSLILESASTNQTSMYLCASSLGGLSTDTQYFGPGTRLTVL.

This clone was picked up a small number of times. The chain couples TRBV4-3 to TRBJ2-1; 10 bases fit TRBD2. CDR1 and CDR2 (germline): LGHNA, YSLEER. CDR3 length: 16 amino acids. V was clipped by 4 bases and J by 5 bases; unmatched bases: 8. The CDR3: CASSLLGLAANNEQFF. CDR3 sequence (DNA): TGCGCCAGCAGCCTCCTAGGACTAGCGGCCAACAATGAGCAGTTCTTC.

The chain carries TRBV5-1 and TRBJ2-5; tentatively, D is TRBD1 (5 bases). CDR1 and CDR2 from the germline V gene are SGHRS and YFSETQ. V lost 3 bases and J 3 bases, leaving 9 bases between the germline ends. The CDR3 is 13 amino acids. CDR3 region: CASSSTGEETQYF. DNA for the CDR3: TGCGCCAGCAGCTCTACAGGTGAAGAGACCCAGTACTTC.

CDR3 coding DNA: TGTGCCAGCAGCTTAGGGGGCGGGGATCAAGAGACCCAGTACTTC. Protein sequence: CASSLGGGDQETQYF. The chain has TRBV7-6 and TRBJ2-5, with D maybe TRBD2 (6 bases). There are 15 residues in the CDR3. Per the germline V gene, CDR1 is SGHVS and CDR2 is FNYEAQ. Trimming stripped 1 base from V and 2 bases from J, with 11 bases between.

The chain employs TRBV11-2 and TRBJ2-1, with a possible D match to TRBD1 (6 bases). The CDR3 is 17 amino acids. Germline V lookup: CDR1 SGHAT, CDR2 FQNNGV. The ends were cut back, 0 bases at V and 1 base at J, with 13 bases in the middle. CDR3: CASSLDQGPLSYNEQFF. CDR3 nucleotides: TGTGCCAGCAGCTTAGATCAGGGGCCTCTTTCCTACAATGAGCAGTTCTTC. Drawing the rest from reference TRBV11-2 and TRBJ2-1, the complete variable domain is EAGVAQSPRYKIIEKRQSVAFWCNPISGHATLYWYQQILGQGPKLLIQFQNNGVVDDSQLPKDRFSAERLKGVDSTLKIQPAKLEDSAVYLCASSLDQGPLSYNEQFFGPGTRLTVL.

This clone was seen a handful of times. This rearrangement joins TRBV5-8 to TRBJ2-7; tentatively, D is TRBD1 (6 bases). Germline loops: CDR1 SGHTS, CDR2 YDEGEE. With 4 bases removed from V and 9 bases from J, the gap between germline ends came to 23 bases. The CDR3 has 15 amino acids. The CDR3 loop reads CASSRRMTGANWQYF. Here the CDR3 DNA reads TGTGCCAGCAGCCGTCGGATGACAGGAGCCAATTGGCAGTACTTC.

The chain couples TRBV10-3 to TRBJ2-7; D perhaps matches TRBD1 (6 bases). Germline V gene sequence: CDR1 ENHRY, CDR2 SYGVKD. The CDR3 consists of 20 residues. Trimming stripped 7 bases from V and 3 bases from J, with 34 bases between. CDR3 nucleotides: TGTGCCATCAACTTCCCTGAGGGACACGGATCTTGGCCTGACCACTACGAGCAGTACTTC. Amino acids: CAINFPEGHGSWPDHYEQYF.

A single count supports this clone. J is TRBJ2-1 and V is TRBV7-8; 10 nucleotides align to TRBD2. Looked up from germline, CDR1 is SGHVS and CDR2 is FQNEAQ. V gave up 0 bases and J gave up 5 bases; unmatched junction bases: 7. The CDR3 length is 17 residues. For the CDR3, the DNA is TGTGCCAGCAGCTTAGCGTCCCTAGCGGGAGTCGACAATGAGCAGTTCTTC. This gives the protein CASSLASLAGVDNEQFF. Combining the CDR3 with reference TRBV7-8 and TRBJ2-1 gives the whole variable domain GAGVSQSPRYKVAKRGQDVALRCDPISGHVSLFWYQQALGQGPEFLTYFQNEAQLDKSGLPSDRFFAERPEGSVSTLKIQRTQQEDSAVYLCASSLASLAGVDNEQFFGPGTRLTVL.